Below are 20 T cell receptor beta chains sequenced from a single sample in a study of blood T cell repertoires in COVID-19. Some clones are missing from TCRdb's copy, which holds only in-frame ones; the method was immunoSEQ multiplex PCR. The sample holds a few hundred thousand clones, roughly 80% seen once. The specimen sequenced was PBMCs or T cells enriched from blood (not recorded which). All receptors derive from a man in his forties or fifties who had recovered from COVID-19.

V is TRBV4-3 and J is TRBJ2-5; the match to TRBD1 covers 7 bases. Losses at the gene ends were 3 bases for V and 4 bases for J; bases not matched to a gene: 5. The CDR3 loop spans 14 amino acids. CDR1 and CDR2 (germline): LGHNA, YSLEER. The CDR3 DNA sequence: TGCGCCAGCAGCCAGGCCCACAGGGGAGAGACCCAGTACTTC. It yields the protein CASSQAHRGETQYF.

The rearrangement joins TRBV28 to TRBJ2-7; D is ambiguous. The CDR3 has 14 amino acids. V lost 1 base, J lost 3 bases, and 10 bases lay in between. Germline CDR1 and CDR2: MDHEN and SYDVKM. CDR3 region: CASSLYDSSYEQYF. CDR3 coding DNA: TGTGCCAGCAGTTTATACGACTCCAGCTACGAGCAGTACTTC.

The V and J genes are TRBV6-1 and TRBJ1-5; D uncertain. CDR3 length: 15 amino acids. Trimming shortened V by 0 bases and J by 8 bases, and 14 bases separated the two germline ends. Germline CDR1 and CDR2: MNHNS and SASEGT. The CDR3 coding sequence is TGTGCCAGCAGTGAAGCGTCCGGGGTTTCGGAGCCCCAGCATTTT. Translating gives CASSEASGVSEPQHF.

The chain has TRBV7-2 and TRBJ1-2; TRBD1 matches 7 bases. The trim removed 0 bases at V and 2 bases at J, leaving 3 bases unmatched. CDR1 and CDR2 from the germline V gene are SGHTA and FQGNSA. The CDR3 is made up of 15 amino acids. CDR3 amino acids: CASSLAQGQNYGYTF. The DNA for the CDR3 is TGTGCCAGCAGCTTAGCTCAGGGACAGAACTATGGCTACACCTTC.

The rearrangement uses TRBV2 and TRBJ1-1; D might be TRBD1 (5 bases). Germline-derived CDR1 and CDR2 are SNHLY and FYNNEI. Trimming pared 7 bases from V and 11 bases from J, leaving 14 bases between. There are 11 residues in the CDR3. The CDR3 loop reads CASNRGMEAFF. The CDR3 DNA sequence: TGTGCCAGCAATAGGGGAATGGAGGCTTTCTTT.

The chain couples TRBV4-1 to TRBJ2-5; 8 bases align to TRBD1. CDR1 is MGHRA and CDR2 is YSYEKL in the germline V gene. The CDR3 contains 17 residues. The ends lost 0 bases at V and 4 bases at J; junction bases unmatched: 10. This CDR3 is CASSQDGGQGTGETQYF. The CDR3 DNA reads as TGCGCCAGCAGCCAAGATGGTGGACAGGGTACGGGAGAGACCCAGTACTTC.

The rearrangement uses TRBV28 and TRBJ1-2; perhaps TRBD1 as D (6 bases). Germline V gives CDR1 MDHEN, CDR2 SYDVKM. CDR3 size: 15 residues. V was clipped by 5 bases and J by 2 bases, with 15 bases between them. The CDR3, as DNA: TGTGCCAGCAGTCGATGGACAGATAACAACTATGGCTACACCTTC. This sequence encodes CASSRWTDNNYGYTF.

The rearrangement uses TRBV5-4 and TRBJ2-1, with 8 bases fitting TRBD1. V trimming: 0 bases; J trimming: 0 bases; junction bases outside the gene matches: 8. Per germline, CDR1 SGHNT and CDR2 YYREEE (reference sequence). This CDR3 is 18 amino acids long. CDR3 DNA: TGTGCCAGCAGCTTGGGGACAGGGACTCCTTCCTCCTACAATGAGCAGTTCTTC. Translating it yields CASSLGTGTPSSYNEQFF.

The chain has TRBV6-2 or TRBV6-3 and TRBJ1-1; 9 nucleotides match TRBD1. The germline CDR1 and CDR2 sequences are MNHEY and SVGEGT. This CDR3 region has 15 residues. With 0 bases clipped from V and 1 base from J, the junction kept 0 bases outside the gene matches. In DNA, the CDR3 is TGTGCCAGCAGTTACTCGGGACAGGGGAACACTGAAGCTTTCTTT. Protein product: CASSYSGQGNTEAFF.

The V gene is TRBV9, the J gene TRBJ2-1, with TRBD1 matching over 9 bases. This CDR3 has 15 residues. Germline V gives CDR1 SGDLS, CDR2 YYNGEE. V was clipped by 3 bases and J by 8 bases; unmatched bases: 9. The CDR3 loop reads CASSAEGQGRHEQFF. DNA for the CDR3: TGTGCCAGCAGCGCCGAGGGACAGGGTCGGCATGAGCAGTTCTTC.

The sample holds a few counts of this clone. The V call is TRBV12-3 or TRBV12-4, the J call TRBJ1-3; perhaps TRBD1 as D (5 bases). Trimming left V 5 bases short and J 2 bases short, with 7 bases between. The CDR3 totals 13 residues. The DNA of the CDR3 is TGTGCCAGCAGTAAGGGGACTGGAAACACCATATATTTT. It yields the protein CASSKGTGNTIYF.

The table lists this clone with a few counts. This chain connects TRBV28 to TRBJ1-1, with 10 bases fitting TRBD1. Germline CDR1 and CDR2: MDHEN and SYDVKM. Trimming removed 4 bases from V and 4 bases from J; junction bases left unmatched: 15. There are 18 residues in the CDR3. The CDR3 loop reads CASSYPRTGGALVTEAFF. The DNA of the CDR3 is TGTGCCAGCAGTTACCCCCGGACAGGGGGGGCCCTAGTCACTGAAGCTTTCTTT.

The chain couples TRBV27 to TRBJ2-1; 13 positions agree with TRBD2. CDR1 and CDR2 (germline): MNHEY, SMNVEV (reference sequence). The CDR3 spans 14 residues. The V segment lost 8 bases and the J segment 8 bases; nucleotides outside the gene matches: 6. DNA of the CDR3: TGTGCCAGCCTGGGACTAGCGGGGCGAGATGAGCAGTTCTTC. It specifies CASLGLAGRDEQFF.

This chain links TRBV30 with TRBJ1-1, with 9 nucleotides matching TRBD1. After removal of 2 bases from V and 3 bases from J, the junction contained 7 bases not matched to a gene. CDR3 size: 15 residues. Germline V lookup: CDR1 GTSNPN, CDR2 SVGIG (reference sequence). Here the CDR3 DNA reads TGTGCCTGGAGTACCCCCGGGACAGGGCACACTGAAGCTTTCTTT. Encoded protein: CAWSTPGTGHTEAFF.

V and J are TRBV28 and TRBJ2-2, with 10 bases aligning to TRBD2. The CDR3 sequence is 14 residues long. CDR1 MDHEN and CDR2 SYDVKM come from the germline V gene. V shed 8 bases, J shed 0 bases, and the junction held 0 bases outside the gene matches. CDR3 region: CASGLAANTGELFF. CDR3 nucleotides: TGTGCCAGCGGACTAGCGGCGAACACCGGGGAGCTGTTTTTT.

The chain links TRBV4-1 to TRBJ2-7; D is perhaps TRBD1 (6 bases). The CDR3 extends over 13 amino acids. Germline lookup yields CDR1 MGHRA and CDR2 YSYEKL. Trimming shortened V by 1 base and J by 4 bases, and 8 bases separated the two germline ends. DNA of the CDR3: TGCGCCAGCAGCCAAGCTCAGGGGTACGAGCAGTACTTC. Translated: CASSQAQGYEQYF.

The sample holds a few counts of this clone. This sequence joins TRBV27 and TRBJ1-2, with D maybe TRBD1 (5 bases). Per germline, CDR1 MNHEY and CDR2 SMNVEV (reference sequence). This CDR3 comprises 13 residues. V shed 7 bases and J shed 8 bases, with 17 bases lying between them. In nucleotides, the CDR3 is TGTGCCAGCAAGGGGCTGACCCCCAGAGGCTACACCTTC. Its translation: CASKGLTPRGYTF.

The chain joins TRBV6-5 to TRBJ2-1; 9 bases are shared with TRBD2. The CDR3 extends over 15 amino acids. V shed 0 bases and J 6 bases; nucleotides not matched to a gene: 3. CDR1 and CDR2 (germline): MNHEY, SVGAGI. In DNA, the CDR3 is TGTGCCAGCAGTTACTCGAATAGCGGGAGCAATGAGCAGTTCTTC. Translating gives CASSYSNSGSNEQFF.

The CDR3 sequence: CASSPDWGGSYEQYF. In DNA, the CDR3 is TGTGCCAGCTCACCAGATTGGGGGGGCTCCTACGAGCAGTACTTC. The V gene is TRBV18, the J gene TRBJ2-7, with 7 nucleotides matching TRBD2. This CDR3 has 15 residues. With V trimmed by 2 bases and J by 0 bases, 4 bases remained unmatched. Germline lookup yields CDR1 KGHSH and CDR2 LQKENI.

This chain joins TRBV2 and TRBJ1-1, with 10 bases fitting TRBD1. Germline CDR1 reads SNHLY; CDR2 reads FYNNEI. Germline trimming cut 4 bases from V and 11 bases from J; bases unmatched to any gene: 1. This CDR3 is built from 11 residues. Here the CDR3 DNA reads TGTGCCAGCAGTGCGGACAGGGGGGCTTTCTTT. Its protein product is CASSADRGAFF.